This record looks at one T cell receptor (beta chain) sequence and its context. The specificity of this receptor is unknown. One base away there is no much larger clone; base qualities are not given. Preparation of the library involved 5' RACE. Sequencer: Illumina HiSeq 2500. The second PCR ran for roughly 7 to 12 cycles and used a J-beta primer mix along with a sample-barcoded 5' primer. A unique molecular identifier was introduced onto each TCR beta cDNA molecule by a template-switch 5' adaptor carrying 12 random nucleotides. Each sample yielded at least 2.5 million CDR3-containing paired-end reads. The Mint cDNA synthesis kit, primed by a TRBC-specific oligonucleotide, was used to synthesize first-strand cDNA from all RNA. All cDNA was treated with uracil-DNA glycosylase and then went through a first 18-cycle PCR with the universal primers M1SS and BC2_uni_R. On the study's bioinformatics: For normalization, 1 million high-quality reads were randomly selected from each sample, with every read carrying a distinct molecular identifier. Instead of being binned into consensus sequences, reads that shared molecular identifiers were thrown out. CDR3 identification, clonotype clustering and error correction used MiTCR with a Q25 quality threshold and the strictest error-elimination algorithm. A nonparametric unseen species model with Euler transformation was used to estimate lower-bound total TCR beta diversity. The public reads were quality trimmed at Q25 with fastp and then assembled into clones with MiXCR by TCRdb, keeping productive beta chains. CDR3 protein sequences are deduplicated, and each keeps its most common genes and DNA. These V and J calls rely on TCRdb rather than the paper's analysis. For this sample there are hundreds of thousands of distinct CDR3 sequences; roughly a quarter appear just once. The ten top clones hold approximately 4% of the sample.

This sample is part of a study of blood T cells in healthy people across ages (dated by TCRdb to the mid-2010s). For the wider study: In model experiments, template switching captured roughly one uniquely barcoded TCR beta cDNA molecule for every two T cells. Age-related changes in TCR beta repertoire diversity were measured in the study by deep sequencing normalized with unique cDNA molecular identifiers. Four age groups were formed from the donors: young (average 16 years), middle-aged (approximately 39), aged (approximately 60) and long-lived (more than 75). Two additional independent replicas of 1 million unique cDNA reads from the same blood draw were analyzed for two donors (one aged 18 to 30 and one aged 80 or older). Results the study describes overall, beyond this receptor: Because the CMV infection status of the donors was unknown, age-related changes in expanded clonotypes may potentially have been confounded. Observed TCR beta diversity per million T cells fell roughly linearly with age, and a significant reduction was already apparent by age around 36. Bulk unsorted PBMC profiling prevented conclusive comparison of naive and antigen-experienced compartments. Compared with the aged group, more naive CD4+ T cells, fewer expanded clones and increased TCR diversity were shown by the long-lived group, suggesting age selection. Estimates of total diversity from one million sequenced T cells were regarded as lower bounds and underestimates. Observed TCR beta diversity correlated strongly with the percentage of naive T cells measured by flow cytometry.

Donors were under 40 systemically healthy Caucasian individuals from Russia aged 6 to 90 years. Each donor gave roughly 9 milliliters of peripheral blood, drawn into EDTA-treated Vacutainer tubes. Ficoll-Paque density-gradient centrifugation was used to isolate PBMCs, with at least 6.5 million per sample. Trizol reagent was used to extract total RNA from PBMCs, with at least 5.5 micrograms per sample. The percentages of naive CD45RAhigh/CD27high T cells were determined by flow cytometry on a PBMC aliquot from every donor. The sample also formed part of further work on T cells of mothers and their children. As the second paper documents: Donors were nine systemically healthy Caucasian individuals: three mothers and their six children. cDNA synthesis consumed the entire amount of extracted RNA, loaded at approximately 1.6 ug RNA in each 15 ul reaction. Sample barcodes and 2-4 random nucleotides were added via the M1S primer in the second PCR. Over 9.5 million TCR beta CDR3 reads came from each mother, compared with some 3.1 million reads from each child. In both related and unrelated pairs, thymic selection shapes the output of TCR recombination in a similar way, with inherited differences having only a minor effect. Normalized repertoire overlap was always slightly but never significantly higher in related than unrelated mother-child pairs. No persistent microchimeric T cell clones were found, with a detection sensitivity of 85 to 100 clones per million clonotypes. The study used deep NGS to compare TCR beta repertoires of mothers and children, seeking features distinguishing related mother-child pairs from unrelated individuals. On average, the children were about 10 +/- 4 years old, while the mothers were about 37 +/- 4 years old. After adapters were ligated using NEBNext reagents, the libraries underwent 100+100 nt paired-end sequencing on an Illumina HiSeq 2000. To prevent cross-contamination, the mother and child libraries were prepared one month apart and sequenced in separate runs. For each donor, between about 450,000 and 2,300,000 distinct TCR beta clonotypes were identified. Naive TCR beta clonotypes were estimated from low-frequency clonotypes matched to each donor's FACS-determined naive share, without sorting.

Sequenced material: blood. This clonotype was obtained from a boy aged 2-9 years in good health.

The base sequence is TGTGCCAGCTCACCACAGGGCGCGGAAAAACTGTTTTTT. Protein translation: CASSPQGAEKLFF. This chain is built from TRBV18 and TRBJ1-4, with the D gene not confidently named. The V and J ends are trimmed by 1 base and 8 bases, leaving 8 bases between them. The CDR3 measures 13 amino acids from cysteine to phenylalanine. The kept DNA is CDR3 alone, 39 bases in frame from the first base. The germline V gene encodes CDR1 KGHSH and CDR2 LQKENI.